This section outlines one TCR beta chain sequence together with its context. Time point specified: pre-treatment baseline. With 0 bases clipped from V and 4 bases from J, the junction kept 6 bases outside the gene matches. This CDR3 has 17 amino acids. CDR1 LGHNA and CDR2 YSLEER come from the germline V gene. The data were obtained in a study of blood T cell dynamics during melanoma immunotherapy. The table came from immunoSEQ multiplex PCR; TCRdb's copy has only in-frame clones and leaves some out. The sample lists about 3,600 clones; 97% were seen once. This chain joins TRBV4-3 and TRBJ2-1, with 10 bases identical to TRBD2. Here the sequenced sample was effector memory CD8+ T cells from blood, taken from a patient treated with checkpoint blockade. This receptor was taken from a human donor with melanoma. In DNA, the CDR3 is TGCGCCAGCAGCCAAGAAGTTTTACTAGCGGGGTACAATGAGCAGTTCTTC. Protein sequence: CASSQEVLLAGYNEQFF.